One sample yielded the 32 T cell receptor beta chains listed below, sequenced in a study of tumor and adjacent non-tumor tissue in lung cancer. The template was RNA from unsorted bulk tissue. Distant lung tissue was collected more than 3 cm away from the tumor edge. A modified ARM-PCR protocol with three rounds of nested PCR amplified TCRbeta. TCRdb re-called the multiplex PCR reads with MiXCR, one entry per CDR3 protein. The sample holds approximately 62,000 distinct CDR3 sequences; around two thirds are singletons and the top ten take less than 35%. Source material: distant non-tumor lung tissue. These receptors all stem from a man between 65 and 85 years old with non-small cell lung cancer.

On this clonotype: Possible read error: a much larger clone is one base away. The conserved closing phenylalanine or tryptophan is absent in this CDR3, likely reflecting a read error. CDR3 protein: CASSGKETQYI. The CDR3 region has the DNA TGTGCCAGCAGTGGAAAAGAGACCCAGTACATC. The chain recombines TRBV6-6 with TRBJ2-5; D ambiguous. Between the trimmed V and J ends, which lost 5 bases and 3 bases, there was a span of 4 bases. The CDR3 consists of 11 residues. Germline-derived CDR1 and CDR2 are MNHNY and SVGAGI (reference sequence).

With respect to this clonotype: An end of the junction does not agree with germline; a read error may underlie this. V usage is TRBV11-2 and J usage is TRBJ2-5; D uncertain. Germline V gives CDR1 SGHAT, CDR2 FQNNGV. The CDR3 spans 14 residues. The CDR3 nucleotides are TGTGCCAGCAGTTATCGGTTGAGCCCAGAGGCCCAGTACTTT. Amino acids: CASSYRLSPEAQYF.

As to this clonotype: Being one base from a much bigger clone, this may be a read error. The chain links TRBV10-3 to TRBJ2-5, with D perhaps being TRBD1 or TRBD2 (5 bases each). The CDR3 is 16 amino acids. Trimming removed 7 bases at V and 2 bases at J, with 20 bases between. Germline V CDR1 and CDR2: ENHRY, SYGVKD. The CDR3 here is CAITEPSGRRQETQYF. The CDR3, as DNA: TGTGCCATCACTGAACCCTCGGGACGGCGGCAAGAGACCCAGTACTTC.

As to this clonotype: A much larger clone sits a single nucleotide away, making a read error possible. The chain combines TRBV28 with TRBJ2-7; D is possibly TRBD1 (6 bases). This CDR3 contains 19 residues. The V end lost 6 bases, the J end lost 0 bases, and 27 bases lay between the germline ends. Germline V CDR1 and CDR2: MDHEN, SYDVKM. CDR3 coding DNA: TGTGCCAGCAGGGGGGCTTCGGGACGGCTCCTTAGGGACTCCTACGAGCAGTACTTC. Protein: CASRGASGRLLRDSYEQYF.

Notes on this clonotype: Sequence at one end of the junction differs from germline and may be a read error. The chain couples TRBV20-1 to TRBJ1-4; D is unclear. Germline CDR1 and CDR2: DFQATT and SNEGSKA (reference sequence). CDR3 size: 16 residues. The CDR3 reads CNATPSQLATNEKLFF. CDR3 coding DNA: TGCAATGCTACCCCCTCCCAGCTTGCAACTAATGAAAAACTGTTTTTT.

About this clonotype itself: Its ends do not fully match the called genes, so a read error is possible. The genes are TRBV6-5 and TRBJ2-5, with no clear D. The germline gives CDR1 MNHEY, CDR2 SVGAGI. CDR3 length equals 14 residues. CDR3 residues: CANSYTNHAETQYF. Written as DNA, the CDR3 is TGTGCCAACAGTTACACGAATCATGCCGAGACCCAGTACTTC.

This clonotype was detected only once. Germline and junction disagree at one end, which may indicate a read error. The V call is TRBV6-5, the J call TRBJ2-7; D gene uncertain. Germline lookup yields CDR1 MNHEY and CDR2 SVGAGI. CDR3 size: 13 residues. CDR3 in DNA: TGTGCCAGCAGTCGTGACCGTGTCTACGAGCAGCACTTC. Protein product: CASSRDRVYEQHF.

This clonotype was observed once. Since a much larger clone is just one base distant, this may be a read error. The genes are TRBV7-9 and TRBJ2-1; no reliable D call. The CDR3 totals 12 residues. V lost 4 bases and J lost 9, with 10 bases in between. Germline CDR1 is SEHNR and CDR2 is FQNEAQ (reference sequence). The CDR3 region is CASSSRGFEQFF. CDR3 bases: TGTGCCAGCAGCTCCCGAGGCTTTGAGCAGTTCTTC.

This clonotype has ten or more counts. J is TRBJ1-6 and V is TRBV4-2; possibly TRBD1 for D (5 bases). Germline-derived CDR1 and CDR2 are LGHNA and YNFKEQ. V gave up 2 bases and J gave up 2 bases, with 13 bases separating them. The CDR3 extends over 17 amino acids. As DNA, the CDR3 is TGTGCCAGCAGCCAACGGGGGGGAGTCGCCTATAATTCACCCCTCCACTTT. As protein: CASSQRGGVAYNSPLHF.

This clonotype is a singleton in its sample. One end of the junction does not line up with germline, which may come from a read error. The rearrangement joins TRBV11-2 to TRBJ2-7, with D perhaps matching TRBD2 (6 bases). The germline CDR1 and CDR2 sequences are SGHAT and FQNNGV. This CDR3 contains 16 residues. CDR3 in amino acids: CGSSLEASAPSGEQYF. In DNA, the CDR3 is TGTGGCAGCAGCTTGGAAGCTAGCGCCCCATCGGGCGAGCAATACTTC.

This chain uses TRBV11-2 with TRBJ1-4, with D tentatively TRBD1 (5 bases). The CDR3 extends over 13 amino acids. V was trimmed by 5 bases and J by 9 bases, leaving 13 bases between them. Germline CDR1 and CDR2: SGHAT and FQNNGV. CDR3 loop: CASSNHYRKKLFF. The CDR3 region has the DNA TGTGCCAGCAGCAATCATTACAGGAAAAAACTGTTTTTT.

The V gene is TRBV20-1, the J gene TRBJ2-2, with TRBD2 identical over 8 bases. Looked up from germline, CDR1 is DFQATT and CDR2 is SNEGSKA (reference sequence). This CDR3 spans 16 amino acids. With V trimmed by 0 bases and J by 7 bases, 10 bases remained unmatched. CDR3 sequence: CSARDGLAADIGELFF. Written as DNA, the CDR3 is TGCAGTGCTAGAGACGGACTAGCAGCTGACATCGGGGAGCTGTTTTTT.

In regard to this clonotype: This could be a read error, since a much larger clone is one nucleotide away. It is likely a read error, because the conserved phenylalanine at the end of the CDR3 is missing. CDR3 sequence: CASSVAGENTQYV. In DNA form, the CDR3 reads TGCGCCAGCAGCGTAGCGGGGGAGAATACGCAGTATGTT. The chain couples TRBV10-2 to TRBJ2-3; 9 bases align to TRBD2. Germline V CDR1 and CDR2: WSHSY, SAAADI. V lost 6 bases and J lost 7; bases outside the gene matches: 5. The CDR3 has 13 amino acids.

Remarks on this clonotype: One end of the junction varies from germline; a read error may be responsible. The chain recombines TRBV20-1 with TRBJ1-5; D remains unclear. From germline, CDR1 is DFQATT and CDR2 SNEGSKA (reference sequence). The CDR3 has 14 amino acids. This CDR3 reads CSASGRGSIQPQHF. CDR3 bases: TGCAGTGCTAGCGGGCGGGGAAGCATTCAGCCCCAGCATTTT.

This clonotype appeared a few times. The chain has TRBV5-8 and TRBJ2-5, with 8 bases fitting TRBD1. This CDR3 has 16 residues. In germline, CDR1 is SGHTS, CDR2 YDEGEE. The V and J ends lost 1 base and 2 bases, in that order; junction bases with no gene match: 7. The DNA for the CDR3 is TGTGCCAGCAGCTTGAGAGGGACAGGATCTCAAGAGACCCAGTACTTC. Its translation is CASSLRGTGSQETQYF.

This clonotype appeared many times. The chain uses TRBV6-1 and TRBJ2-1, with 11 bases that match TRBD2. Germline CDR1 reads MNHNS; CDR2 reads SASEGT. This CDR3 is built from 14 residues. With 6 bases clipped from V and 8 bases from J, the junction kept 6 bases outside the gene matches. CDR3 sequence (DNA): TGTGCCAGCAGACTAGCGGGGGATTTGCATGAGCAGTTCTTC. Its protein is CASRLAGDLHEQFF.

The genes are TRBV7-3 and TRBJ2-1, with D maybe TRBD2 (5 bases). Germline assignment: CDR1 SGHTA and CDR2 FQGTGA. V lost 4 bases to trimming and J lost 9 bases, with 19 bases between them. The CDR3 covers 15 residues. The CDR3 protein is CASSWLGGDRGEQFF. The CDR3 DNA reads TGTGCCAGCAGCTGGCTAGGAGGCGACCGAGGTGAGCAGTTCTTC.

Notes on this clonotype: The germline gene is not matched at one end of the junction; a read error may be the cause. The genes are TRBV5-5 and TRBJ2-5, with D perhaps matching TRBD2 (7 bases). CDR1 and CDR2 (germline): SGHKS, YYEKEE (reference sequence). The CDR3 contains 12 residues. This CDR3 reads CGSSGSAGAQYF. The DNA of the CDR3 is TGTGGCAGCAGCGGTTCCGCGGGGGCCCAATACTTC.

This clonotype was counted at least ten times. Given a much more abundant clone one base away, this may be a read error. CDR3 residues: CASSGGGSYEQYF. The CDR3 nucleotides are TGTGCCAGCAGCGGGGGGGGCTCCTACGAGCAGTACTTC. V is TRBV6-1 and J is TRBJ2-7; 8 positions agree with TRBD2. The CDR3 has 13 amino acids. Germline-derived CDR1 and CDR2 are MNHNS and SASEGT. V dropped 6 bases and J dropped 0; count of bases not matched to a gene: 1.

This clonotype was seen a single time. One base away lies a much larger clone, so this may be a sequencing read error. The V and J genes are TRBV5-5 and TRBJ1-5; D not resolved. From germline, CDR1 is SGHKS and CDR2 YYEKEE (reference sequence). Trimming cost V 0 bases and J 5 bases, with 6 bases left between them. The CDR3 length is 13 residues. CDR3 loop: CASSLVADQPQHF. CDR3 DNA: TGTGCCAGCAGCTTGGTAGCGGATCAGCCCCAGCATTTT.

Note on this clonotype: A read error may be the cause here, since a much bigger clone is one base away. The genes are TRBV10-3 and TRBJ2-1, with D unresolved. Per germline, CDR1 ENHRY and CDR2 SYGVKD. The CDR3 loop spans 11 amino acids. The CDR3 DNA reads TGTGCCATCAGTGGGAACAAAGAGCAGTTCTTC. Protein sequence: CAISGNKEQFF.

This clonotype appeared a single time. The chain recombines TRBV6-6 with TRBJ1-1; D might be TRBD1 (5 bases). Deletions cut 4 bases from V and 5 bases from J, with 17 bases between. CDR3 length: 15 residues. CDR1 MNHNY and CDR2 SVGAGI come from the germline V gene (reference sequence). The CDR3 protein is CASSSDGGGVTEAFF. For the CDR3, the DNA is TGTGCCAGCAGTTCCGATGGGGGAGGGGTGACTGAAGCTTTCTTT.

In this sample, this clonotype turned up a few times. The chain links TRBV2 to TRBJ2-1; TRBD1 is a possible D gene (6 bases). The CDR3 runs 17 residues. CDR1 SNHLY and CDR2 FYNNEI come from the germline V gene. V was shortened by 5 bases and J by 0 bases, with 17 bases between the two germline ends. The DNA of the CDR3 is TGTGCCAGCAGTTCCCACCCGGGACAAAGCTCCTACAATGAGCAGTTCTTC. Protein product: CASSSHPGQSSYNEQFF. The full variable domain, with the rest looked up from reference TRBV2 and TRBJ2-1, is EPEVTQTPSHQVTQMGQEVILRCVPISNHLYFYWYRQILGQKVEFLVSFYNNEISEKSEIFDDQFSVERPDGSNFTLKIRSTKLEDSAMYFCASSSHPGQSSYNEQFFGPGTRLTVL.

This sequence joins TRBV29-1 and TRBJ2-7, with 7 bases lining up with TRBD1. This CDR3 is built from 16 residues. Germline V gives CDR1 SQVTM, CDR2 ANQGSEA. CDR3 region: CGIEVLGDRKTYEQYF. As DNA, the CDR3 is TGCGGCATTGAAGTACTAGGGGACAGAAAGACCTACGAGCAGTACTTC.

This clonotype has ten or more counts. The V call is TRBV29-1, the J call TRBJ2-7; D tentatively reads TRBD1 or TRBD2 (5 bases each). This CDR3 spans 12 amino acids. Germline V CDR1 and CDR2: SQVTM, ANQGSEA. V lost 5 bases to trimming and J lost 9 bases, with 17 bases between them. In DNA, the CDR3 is TGCAGCGTTCAAGGGGACCACGGCGGGCAGTACTTC. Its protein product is CSVQGDHGGQYF.

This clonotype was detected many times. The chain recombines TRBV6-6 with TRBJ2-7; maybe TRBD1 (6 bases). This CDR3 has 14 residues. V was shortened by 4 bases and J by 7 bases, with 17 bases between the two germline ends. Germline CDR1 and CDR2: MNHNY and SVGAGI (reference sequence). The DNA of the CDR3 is TGTGCCAGCAGTTTAATGGGGGCGATTGGGGAGCAGTACTTC. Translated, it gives CASSLMGAIGEQYF.

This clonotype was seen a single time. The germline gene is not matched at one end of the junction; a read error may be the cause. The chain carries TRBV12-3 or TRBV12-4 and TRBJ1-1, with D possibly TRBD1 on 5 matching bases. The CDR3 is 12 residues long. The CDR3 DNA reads TGTGCCAGCAACAACTTAGGGACTGAGGCTTTCTTT. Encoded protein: CASNNLGTEAFF.

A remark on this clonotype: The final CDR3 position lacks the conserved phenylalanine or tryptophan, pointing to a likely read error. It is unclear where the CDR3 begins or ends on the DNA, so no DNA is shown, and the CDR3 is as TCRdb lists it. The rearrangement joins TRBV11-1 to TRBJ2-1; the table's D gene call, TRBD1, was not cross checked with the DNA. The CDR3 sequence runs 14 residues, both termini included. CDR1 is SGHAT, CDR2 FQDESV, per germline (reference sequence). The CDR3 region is CASRPRTGVDEEFS.

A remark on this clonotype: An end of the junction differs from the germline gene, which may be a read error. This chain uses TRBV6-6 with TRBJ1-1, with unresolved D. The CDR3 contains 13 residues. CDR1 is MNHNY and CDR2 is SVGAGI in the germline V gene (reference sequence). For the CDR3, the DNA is TGTGCCAGCTGTTCCCCCGGAAACACTGAAGCTTTCTTC. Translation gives CASCSPGNTEAFF.

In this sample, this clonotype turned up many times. The CDR3 protein is CSVRGRVDTEAFF. For the CDR3, the DNA is TGCAGCGTCAGGGGGCGCGTCGACACTGAAGCTTTCTTT. V is TRBV29-1 and J is TRBJ1-1, with 8 bases identical to TRBD1. This CDR3 region has 13 residues. The V gene's germline CDR1 is SQVTM and CDR2 ANQGSEA. With 6 bases clipped from V and 3 bases from J, the junction kept 6 bases outside the gene matches.

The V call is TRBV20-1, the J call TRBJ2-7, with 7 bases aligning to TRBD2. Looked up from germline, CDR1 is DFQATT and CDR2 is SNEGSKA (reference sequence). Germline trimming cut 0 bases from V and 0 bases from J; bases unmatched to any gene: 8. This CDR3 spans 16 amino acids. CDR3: CSARDDIGRISYEQYF. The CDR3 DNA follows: TGCAGTGCTAGAGATGATATCGGGAGGATCTCCTACGAGCAGTACTTC.

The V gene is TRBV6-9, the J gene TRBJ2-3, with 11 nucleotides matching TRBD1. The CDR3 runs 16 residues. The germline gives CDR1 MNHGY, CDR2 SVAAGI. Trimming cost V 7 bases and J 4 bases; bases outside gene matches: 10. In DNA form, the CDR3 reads TGTGCCAGCATCCCGAGGACAGGGGGCGCAGCAGATACGCAGTATTTT. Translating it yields CASIPRTGGAADTQYF.